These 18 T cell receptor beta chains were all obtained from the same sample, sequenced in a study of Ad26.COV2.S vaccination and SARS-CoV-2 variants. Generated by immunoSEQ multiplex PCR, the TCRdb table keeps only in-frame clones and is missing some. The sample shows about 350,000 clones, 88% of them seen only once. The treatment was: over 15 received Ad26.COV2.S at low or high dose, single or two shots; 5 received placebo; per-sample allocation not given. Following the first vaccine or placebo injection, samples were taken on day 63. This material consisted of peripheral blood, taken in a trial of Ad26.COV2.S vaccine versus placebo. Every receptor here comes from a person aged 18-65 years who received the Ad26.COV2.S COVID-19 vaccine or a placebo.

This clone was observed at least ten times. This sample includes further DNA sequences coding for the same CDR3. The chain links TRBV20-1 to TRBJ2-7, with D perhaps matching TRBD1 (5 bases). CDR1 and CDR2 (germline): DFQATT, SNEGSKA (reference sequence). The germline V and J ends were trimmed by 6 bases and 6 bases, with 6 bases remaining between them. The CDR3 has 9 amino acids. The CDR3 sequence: CSAGVEQYF. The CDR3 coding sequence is TGCAGTGCAGGGGTCGAGCAGTACTTC.

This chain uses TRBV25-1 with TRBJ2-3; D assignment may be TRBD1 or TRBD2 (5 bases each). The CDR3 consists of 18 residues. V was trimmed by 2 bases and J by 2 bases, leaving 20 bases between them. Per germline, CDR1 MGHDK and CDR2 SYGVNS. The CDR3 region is CASSESPGQGDNTDTQYF. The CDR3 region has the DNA TGTGCCAGCAGTGAAAGCCCCGGGCAGGGAGATAACACAGATACGCAGTATTTT.

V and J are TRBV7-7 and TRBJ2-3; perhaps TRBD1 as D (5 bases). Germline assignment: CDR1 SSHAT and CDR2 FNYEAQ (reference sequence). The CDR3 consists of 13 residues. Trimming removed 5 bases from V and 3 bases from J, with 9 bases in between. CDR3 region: CASSPPGTDTQYF. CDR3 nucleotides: TGTGCCAGCAGCCCCCCAGGGACAGATACGCAGTATTTT. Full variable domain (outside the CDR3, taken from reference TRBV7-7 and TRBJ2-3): GAGVSQSPRYKVTKRGQDVTLRCDPISSHATLYWYQQALGQGPEFLTYFNYEAQPDKSGLPSDRFSAERPEGSISTLTIQRTEQRDSAMYRCASSPPGTDTQYFGPGTRLTVL.

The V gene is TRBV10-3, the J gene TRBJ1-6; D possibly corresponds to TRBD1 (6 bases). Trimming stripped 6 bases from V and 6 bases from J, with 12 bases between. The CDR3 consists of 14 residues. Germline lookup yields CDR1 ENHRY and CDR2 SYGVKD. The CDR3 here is CAISLGAPNSPLHF. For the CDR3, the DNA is TGTGCCATCAGCTTGGGGGCGCCTAATTCACCCCTCCACTTT.

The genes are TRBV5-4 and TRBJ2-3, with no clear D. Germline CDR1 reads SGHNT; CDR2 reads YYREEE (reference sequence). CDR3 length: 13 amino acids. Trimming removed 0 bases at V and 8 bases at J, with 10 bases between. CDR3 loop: CASSLDRSATQYF. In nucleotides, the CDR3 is TGTGCCAGCAGCTTGGATCGATCCGCTACGCAGTATTTT.

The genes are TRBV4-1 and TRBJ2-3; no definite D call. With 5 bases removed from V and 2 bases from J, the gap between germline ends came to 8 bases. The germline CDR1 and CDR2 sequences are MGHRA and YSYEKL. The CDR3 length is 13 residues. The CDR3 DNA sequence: TGCGCCAGCAGCGTATTAGACACAGATACGCAGTATTTT. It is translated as CASSVLDTDTQYF.

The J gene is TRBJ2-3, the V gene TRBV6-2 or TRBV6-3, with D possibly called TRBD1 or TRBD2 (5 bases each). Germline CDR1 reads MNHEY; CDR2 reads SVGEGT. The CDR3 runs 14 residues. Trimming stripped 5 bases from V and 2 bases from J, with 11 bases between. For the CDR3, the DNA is TGTGCCAGCAGTCATAGGGACGCCACAGATACGCAGTATTTT. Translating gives CASSHRDATDTQYF.

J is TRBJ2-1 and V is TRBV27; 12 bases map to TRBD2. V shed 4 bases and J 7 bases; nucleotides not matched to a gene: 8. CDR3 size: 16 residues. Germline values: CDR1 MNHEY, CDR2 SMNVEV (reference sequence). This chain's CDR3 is CASSSTSGTSGNEQFF. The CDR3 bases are TGTGCCAGCAGTTCGACGTCCGGGACTAGCGGGAATGAGCAGTTCTTC.

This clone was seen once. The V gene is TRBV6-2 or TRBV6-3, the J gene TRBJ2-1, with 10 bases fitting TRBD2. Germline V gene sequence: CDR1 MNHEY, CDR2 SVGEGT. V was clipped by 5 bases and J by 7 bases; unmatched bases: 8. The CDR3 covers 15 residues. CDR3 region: CASSDPAGGKNEQFF. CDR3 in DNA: TGTGCCAGCAGTGACCCAGCGGGGGGGAAAAATGAGCAGTTCTTC.

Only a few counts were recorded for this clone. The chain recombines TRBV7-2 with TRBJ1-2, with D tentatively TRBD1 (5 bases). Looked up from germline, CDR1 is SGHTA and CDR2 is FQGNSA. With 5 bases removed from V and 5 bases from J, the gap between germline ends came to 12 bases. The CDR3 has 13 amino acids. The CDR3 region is CASSKGVRYGYTF. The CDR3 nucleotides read TGTGCCAGCAGCAAAGGGGTCCGGTATGGCTACACCTTC.

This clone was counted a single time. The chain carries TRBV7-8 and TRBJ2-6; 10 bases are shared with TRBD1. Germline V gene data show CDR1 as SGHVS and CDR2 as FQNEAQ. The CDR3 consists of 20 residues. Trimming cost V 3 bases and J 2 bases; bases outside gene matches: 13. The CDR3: CASSFYRDRGFRAGANVLTF. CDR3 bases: TGTGCCAGCAGCTTCTACCGGGACAGGGGTTTCCGAGCTGGGGCCAACGTCCTGACTTTC.

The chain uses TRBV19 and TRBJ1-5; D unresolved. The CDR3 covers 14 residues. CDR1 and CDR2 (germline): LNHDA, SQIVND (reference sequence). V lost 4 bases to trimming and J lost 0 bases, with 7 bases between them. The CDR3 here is CASSSGDSNQPQHF. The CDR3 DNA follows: TGTGCCAGTAGTAGTGGTGATAGCAATCAGCCCCAGCATTTT.

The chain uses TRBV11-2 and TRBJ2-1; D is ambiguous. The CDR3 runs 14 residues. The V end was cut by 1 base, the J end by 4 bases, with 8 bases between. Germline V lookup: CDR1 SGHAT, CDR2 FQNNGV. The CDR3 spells CASSLGFKYNEQFF. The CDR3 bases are TGTGCCAGCAGCTTAGGTTTCAAATACAATGAGCAGTTCTTC.

The DNA for the CDR3 is TGTGCCAGCAGCCCTCGACTAGCGGGAGGAGGAGATACGCAGTATTTT. Translating gives CASSPRLAGGGDTQYF. V is TRBV5-4 and J is TRBJ2-3; 13 bases line up with TRBD2. V was pared by 4 bases and J by 5 bases, with 7 bases of the junction left unmatched. This CDR3 has 16 residues. Germline loops: CDR1 SGHNT, CDR2 YYREEE (reference sequence).

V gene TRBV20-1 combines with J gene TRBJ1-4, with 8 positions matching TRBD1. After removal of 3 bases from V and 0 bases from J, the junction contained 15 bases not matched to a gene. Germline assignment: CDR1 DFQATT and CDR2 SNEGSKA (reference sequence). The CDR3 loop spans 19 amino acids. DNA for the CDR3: TGCAGTGCTAGTGAAGACAGGGGACCGACGATTGCAACTAATGAAAAACTGTTTTTT. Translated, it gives CSASEDRGPTIATNEKLFF.

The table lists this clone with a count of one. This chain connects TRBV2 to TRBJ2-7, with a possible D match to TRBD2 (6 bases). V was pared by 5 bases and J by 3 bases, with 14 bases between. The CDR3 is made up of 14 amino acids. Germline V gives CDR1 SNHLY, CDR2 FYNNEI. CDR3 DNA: TGTGCCAGCAGTACCGACGCGGGGAGCTACGAGCAGTACTTC. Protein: CASSTDAGSYEQYF.

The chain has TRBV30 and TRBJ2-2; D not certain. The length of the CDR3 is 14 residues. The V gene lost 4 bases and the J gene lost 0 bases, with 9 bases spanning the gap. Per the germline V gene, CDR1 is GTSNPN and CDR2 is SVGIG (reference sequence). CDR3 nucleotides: TGTGCCTGGAACATGCCCCCGAACACCGGGGAGCTGTTTTTT. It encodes CAWNMPPNTGELFF.

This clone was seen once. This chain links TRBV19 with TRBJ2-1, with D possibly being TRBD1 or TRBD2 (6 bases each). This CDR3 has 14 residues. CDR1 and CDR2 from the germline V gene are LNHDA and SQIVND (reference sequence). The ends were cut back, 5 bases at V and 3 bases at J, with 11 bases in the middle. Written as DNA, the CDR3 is TGTGCCAGTAGTCGGGGGCGATACTACAATGAGCAGTTCTTC. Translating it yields CASSRGRYYNEQFF.